The 17 T cell receptor beta chains reported below all come from one sample, sequenced in a study of T-cell reconstitution after alpha-beta-depleted transplantation in children. For TCRbeta, the library was prepared with unique molecular identifiers. TCRdb redid the calling of the PCR reads with MiXCR, one entry per CDR3 protein. Of approximately 350,000 distinct CDR3 sequences in the sample, roughly 13% were seen once. This specimen consisted of PBMCs, obtained from the stem cell graft. The receptors derive from a human donor who donated a stem cell graft to a child with Fanconi anemia.

This clonotype has at least ten counts. This chain connects TRBV5-1 to TRBJ2-2; maybe TRBD2 (7 bases). This CDR3 is built from 15 residues. Germline values: CDR1 SGHRS, CDR2 YFSETQ. V was clipped by 1 base and J by 7 bases, with 14 bases between them. The chain's CDR3 is CASSLRGARDGELFF. DNA of the CDR3: TGCGCCAGCAGCTTGCGGGGGGCCCGGGACGGGGAGCTGTTTTTT.

This clonotype was recorded at least ten times. The rearrangement joins TRBV20-1 to TRBJ2-3; D is undetermined. Looked up from germline, CDR1 is DFQATT and CDR2 is SNEGSKA (reference sequence). With 0 bases removed from V and 5 bases from J, the gap between germline ends came to 12 bases. The CDR3 length is 14 residues. The CDR3 spells CSARDLSKGDTQYF. Written as DNA, the CDR3 is TGCAGTGCTAGAGATCTTTCTAAAGGAGATACGCAGTATTTT.

This clonotype has more than one count but fewer than ten. CDR3 coding DNA: TGTGCCAGCAGTGAAAGTGGGTACGAGCAGTACGTC. It codes for CASSESGYEQYV. The genes are TRBV2 and TRBJ2-7; D ambiguous. V dropped 2 bases and J dropped 4 bases, with 6 bases sitting between them. This CDR3 contains 12 residues. Germline CDR1 is SNHLY and CDR2 is FYNNEI.

This clonotype has ten or more counts. The V and J genes are TRBV6-6 and TRBJ1-2, with unresolved D. The CDR3 is 12 amino acids. The germline V and J ends were trimmed by 2 bases and 8 bases, with 9 bases remaining between them. From germline, CDR1 is MNHNY and CDR2 SVGAGI (reference sequence). The DNA for the CDR3 is TGTGCCAGCAGTTACAGGGTTGACGGCTACACCTTC. This encodes CASSYRVDGYTF.

In this sample, this clonotype turned up a few times. The V gene is TRBV5-1, the J gene TRBJ1-1; no definite D call. The V end lost 5 bases, the J end lost 7 bases, and 15 bases lay between the germline ends. This CDR3 region has 13 residues. Per the germline V gene, CDR1 is SGHRS and CDR2 is YFSETQ. The CDR3, as DNA: TGCGCCAGCAGAACCACGGACCGCGGTGAAGCTTTCTTT. Its protein is CASRTTDRGEAFF.

This chain links TRBV10-2 with TRBJ2-1, with D perhaps TRBD2 (5 bases). The CDR3 has 15 residues. With 1 base removed from V and 12 bases from J, the gap between germline ends came to 19 bases. Germline CDR1 WSHSY, CDR2 SAAADI. As DNA, the CDR3 is TGCGCCAGCAGTGAGTTGGAGGATCCGGCGGAAGGGCAGTTCTTC. This gives the protein CASSELEDPAEGQFF.

This clonotype appeared a few times. J is TRBJ2-1 and V is TRBV14, with no clear D. CDR3 length: 13 amino acids. V lost 1 base and J 10 bases, leaving 11 bases between the germline ends. From germline, CDR1 is SGHDN and CDR2 FVKESK. Here the CDR3 DNA reads TGTGCCAGCAGCCAAGTTCTCCAAGGGGAGCAGTTCTTC. This sequence encodes CASSQVLQGEQFF.

This clonotype was counted a few times. The V gene is TRBV20-1, the J gene TRBJ1-5; 7 bases line up with TRBD1. Germline assignment: CDR1 DFQATT and CDR2 SNEGSKA (reference sequence). The CDR3 is 15 amino acids. V shed 1 base and J 3 bases; nucleotides not matched to a gene: 6. This chain's CDR3 is CSARGSTGINQPQHF. The DNA for the CDR3 is TGCAGTGCTAGAGGTTCGACAGGGATCAATCAGCCCCAGCATTTT.

This clonotype was seen a few times. Here the CDR3 reads CASSSGPLETQYF. The CDR3 region has the DNA TGTGCCAGCAGCTCGGGTCCCTTGGAGACCCAGTACTTC. This rearrangement joins TRBV5-6 to TRBJ2-5; the D is unclear. The CDR3 extends over 13 amino acids. Trimming removed 3 bases at V and 5 bases at J, with 11 bases between. Germline assignment: CDR1 SGHDT and CDR2 YYEEEE.

The sample holds a few counts of this clonotype. The V and J genes are TRBV7-2 and TRBJ2-7; D is perhaps TRBD2 (5 bases). V gave up 5 bases and J gave up 7 bases, with 15 bases separating them. The germline V gene encodes CDR1 SGHTA and CDR2 FQGNSA. CDR3 length equals 13 residues. This CDR3 reads CASSPGPPGEQYV. Here the CDR3 DNA reads TGTGCCAGCAGCCCCGGCCCCCCGGGGGAGCAGTACGTC.

This clonotype was detected ten times or more. The chain recombines TRBV4-3 with TRBJ1-1; D remains unclear. This CDR3 spans 13 amino acids. Germline V lookup: CDR1 LGHNA, CDR2 YSLEER. The germline V and J ends were trimmed by 2 bases and 9 bases, with 13 bases remaining between them. The CDR3 region is CASSQSTSGKAFF. The CDR3 DNA follows: TGCGCCAGCAGCCAATCGACGTCCGGGAAAGCTTTCTTT.

The table lists this clonotype with a few counts. This chain uses TRBV6-1 with TRBJ2-7, with D perhaps being TRBD1 or TRBD2 (5 bases each). Germline-derived CDR1 and CDR2 are MNHNS and SASEGT. Trimming took 6 bases from V and 7 from J, leaving 16 bases between them. The CDR3 is made up of 13 amino acids. The CDR3 here is CASRPPGPQEQYF. CDR3 nucleotides: TGTGCCAGCAGGCCCCCGGGACCCCAGGAGCAGTACTTC.

The table lists this clonotype with many counts. The rearrangement links TRBV5-5 to TRBJ2-7; tentatively, D is TRBD1 (6 bases). The CDR3 consists of 14 residues. V dropped 4 bases and J dropped 1 base, with 12 bases sitting between them. Germline CDR1 reads SGHKS; CDR2 reads YYEKEE (reference sequence). CDR3 loop: CASSRTAQSYEQYV. As DNA, the CDR3 is TGTGCCAGCAGCCGGACAGCCCAGTCCTACGAGCAGTACGTC.

CDR3 residues: CASSIIPRDKNSPLHF. Written as DNA, the CDR3 is TGTGCCAGCAGTATTATTCCCAGGGACAAGAATTCACCCCTCCACTTT. The V gene is TRBV21-1, the J gene TRBJ1-6; TRBD1, the table's D call, was not compared with the DNA. TRBV21-1 is termed a pseudogene. The CDR3 consists of 16 residues.

This clonotype was counted a few times. The chain couples TRBV20-1 to TRBJ2-1; D is uncertain. Germline assignment: CDR1 DFQATT and CDR2 SNEGSKA (reference sequence). The CDR3 is 15 residues long. Trimming left V 0 bases short and J 0 bases short, with 9 bases between. The CDR3 coding sequence is TGCAGTGCTAGAGATTCGAGTAGCTCCTACAATGAGCAGTTCTTC. This sequence encodes CSARDSSSSYNEQFF.

The V gene is TRBV25-1, the J gene TRBJ1-6, with D perhaps TRBD1 (5 bases). The germline gives CDR1 MGHDK, CDR2 SYGVNS. This CDR3 has 13 residues. The V gene lost 9 bases and the J gene lost 6 bases, with 12 bases spanning the gap. CDR3 region: CASTRGGNSPLHF. The CDR3 DNA reads as TGTGCCAGTACCCGGGGCGGTAATTCACCCCTCCACTTT. The full variable domain, in which reference TRBV25-1 and TRBJ1-6 provide the parts outside the CDR3, is EADIYQTPRYLVIGTGKKITLECSQTMGHDKMYWYQQDPGMELHLIHYSYGVNSTEKGDLSSESTVSRIRTEHFPLTLESARPSHTSQYLCASTRGGNSPLHFGNGTRLTVT.

This clonotype occurred a few times. CDR3 sequence (DNA): TGCAGTGCTAGTGGCCCGGACATTCCGAGTACTGAAGCTTTCTTT. This gives the protein CSASGPDIPSTEAFF. The J gene is TRBJ1-1, the V gene TRBV20-1, with D possibly matching TRBD1 (5 bases). The germline V gene encodes CDR1 DFQATT and CDR2 SNEGSKA (reference sequence). This CDR3 has 15 residues. V was clipped by 3 bases and J by 5 bases, with 19 bases between them.